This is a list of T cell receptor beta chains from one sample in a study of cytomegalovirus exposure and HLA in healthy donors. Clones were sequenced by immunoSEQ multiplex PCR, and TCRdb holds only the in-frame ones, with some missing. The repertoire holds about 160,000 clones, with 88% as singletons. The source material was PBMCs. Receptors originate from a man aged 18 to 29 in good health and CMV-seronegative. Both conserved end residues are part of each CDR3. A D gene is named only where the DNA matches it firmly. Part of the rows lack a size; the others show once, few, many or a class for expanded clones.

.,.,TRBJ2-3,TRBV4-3,CASSQAFGGGTDTQYF,TGCGCCAGCAGCCAAGCCTTCGGAGGGGGCACAGATACGCAGTATTTT
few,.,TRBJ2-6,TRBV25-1,CASSKTSGSGANVLTF,TGTGCCAGCAGTAAAACGTCAGGGTCCGGGGCCAACGTCCTGACTTTC
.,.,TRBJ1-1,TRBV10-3,CAIREPGATEAFF,TGTGCCATCAGAGAGCCAGGGGCCACTGAAGCTTTCTTT
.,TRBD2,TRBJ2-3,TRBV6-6,CASSPTSAIGNTQYF,TGTGCCAGCAGCCCGACTAGCGCAATTGGTAATACGCAGTATTTT
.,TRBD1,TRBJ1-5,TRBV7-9,CASSSDRGQVSNQPQHF,TGTGCCAGCAGCTCAGATAGGGGACAGGTTAGCAATCAGCCCCAGCATTTT
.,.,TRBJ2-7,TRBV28,CASSPTSSYEQYF,TGTGCCAGCAGTCCCACCAGCTCCTACGAGCAGTACTTC
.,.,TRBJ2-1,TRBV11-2,CASSLASPEQFF,TGTGCCAGCAGCTTAGCGTCTCCCGAGCAGTTCTTC
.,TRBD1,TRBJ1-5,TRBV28,CASSLYNRGITQHF,TGTGCCAGCAGTTTATATAACAGGGGGATAACCCAGCATTTT
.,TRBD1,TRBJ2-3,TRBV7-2,CASSFDRDPRPTDTQYF,TGTGCCAGCAGCTTCGACAGGGACCCTCGACCCACAGATACGCAGTATTTT
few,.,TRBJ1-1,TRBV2,CASSGDMNTEAFF,TGTGCCAGCAGTGGGGACATGAACACTGAAGCTTTCTTT
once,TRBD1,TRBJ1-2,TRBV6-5,CASSPQETGNYGYTF,TGTGCCAGCAGTCCCCAGGAGACAGGGAACTATGGCTACACCTTC
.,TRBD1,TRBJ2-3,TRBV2,CASRADRSGTDTQYF,TGTGCCAGCAGGGCGGACAGGTCGGGCACAGATACGCAGTATTTT
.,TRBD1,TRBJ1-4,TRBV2,CASSDQGAKNEKLFF,TGTGCCAGCAGTGATCAGGGGGCTAAGAATGAAAAACTGTTTTTT
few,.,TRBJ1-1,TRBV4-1,CASSWLQGNTEAFF,TGCGCCAGCAGCTGGCTACAGGGGAACACTGAAGCTTTCTTT
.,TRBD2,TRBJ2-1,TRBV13,CASSLVRQSSSGGGGEQFF,TGTGCCAGCAGCTTAGTTCGCCAATCGTCATCCGGCGGGGGAGGGGAGCAGTTCTTC
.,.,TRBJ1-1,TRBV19,CASSGALSTEAFF,TGTGCCAGTAGTGGGGCCCTATCCACTGAAGCTTTCTTT